These 10 T cell receptor beta chains were all obtained from the same sample, sequenced in a study of T cells in Graves' hyperthyroidism and ophthalmopathy. TCR beta CDR3 regions were amplified from RNA transcripts. With the HTBI primer set, the TCR CDR3 went through a first round of RT-PCR. TCRdb fed the multiplex PCR reads into MiXCR, producing one record per CDR3 protein. The data contain 500,000 to 750,000 distinct CDR3 sequences, 13% to 15% of them singletons. The material sequenced was blood. The receptors shown here come from a woman aged 18-35 years with Graves' ophthalmopathy.

This clonotype showed up many times. The chain links TRBV30 to TRBJ2-5; 8 bases are a match to TRBD1. The ends lost 7 bases at V and 4 bases at J; junction bases unmatched: 8. The CDR3 consists of 13 residues. Germline CDR1 and CDR2: GTSNPN and SVGIG (reference sequence). The CDR3 DNA reads as TGTGCCTCCCGGACAGGGCAGGCAGAGACCCAGTACTTC. It translates to CASRTGQAETQYF.

This clonotype was detected a few times. The genes are TRBV5-1 and TRBJ2-5, with 8 bases fitting TRBD1. This CDR3 has 14 residues. The V gene end was trimmed by 4 bases and the J gene end by 12 bases; junction bases not matched to a gene: 14. CDR1 is SGHRS, CDR2 YFSETQ, per germline. The CDR3 sequence: CASSLDRGGPRKYF. CDR3 in DNA: TGCGCCAGCAGCCTCGACAGGGGCGGCCCACGCAAGTACTTC. The full variable domain, with the rest looked up from reference TRBV5-1 and TRBJ2-5, is KAGVTQTPRYLIKTRGQQVTLSCSPISGHRSVSWYQQTPGQGLQFLFEYFSETQRNKGNFPGRFSGRQFSNSRSEMNVSTLELGDSALYLCASSLDRGGPRKYFGPGTRLLVL.

This clonotype was observed at least ten times. The genes are TRBV19 and TRBJ1-1; a possible D gene is TRBD1 (6 bases). Trimming cost V 3 bases and J 0 bases, with 11 bases left between them. CDR3 size: 15 residues. Germline assignment: CDR1 LNHDA and CDR2 SQIVND (reference sequence). The CDR3 reads CASSIGQGLNTEAFF. CDR3 bases: TGTGCCAGTAGTATTGGGCAGGGGCTGAACACTGAAGCTTTCTTT.

Of note for this clonotype: An end of the junction differs from the germline gene, which may be a read error. The chain carries TRBV5-6 and TRBJ2-3; weak D call: TRBD1 (5 bases). Germline-derived CDR1 and CDR2 are SGHDT and YYEEEE. The CDR3 contains 16 residues. CDR3 coding DNA: TGTGCCAACAGCTTTCAATCCCGACAGAGCACAGATACGCAGTATTTT. This translates into CANSFQSRQSTDTQYF.

This clonotype has a count of ten or more. This rearrangement joins TRBV20-1 to TRBJ1-1; D is possibly TRBD1 (6 bases). Germline CDR1 DFQATT, CDR2 SNEGSKA (reference sequence). This CDR3 contains 13 residues. Trimming shortened V by 1 base and J by 3 bases, and 9 bases separated the two germline ends. The CDR3 nucleotides are TGCAGTGCTAGAGGGGGGCGCGACACTGAAGCTTTCTTT. This translates into CSARGGRDTEAFF.

This clonotype occurred many times. This chain joins TRBV7-9 and TRBJ2-7; 7 bases map to TRBD1. The J segment lost 3 bases and the V segment lost 3 bases, leaving 14 bases of the junction unmatched. This CDR3 has 17 residues. CDR1 and CDR2 from the germline V gene are SEHNR and FQNEAQ (reference sequence). In DNA form, the CDR3 reads TGTGCCAGCAGCTTCGACAGGGCCGAGACGGACCGCTACGAGCAGTACTTC. Translation: CASSFDRAETDRYEQYF.

The sample holds many counts of this clonotype. The chain has TRBV12-3 or TRBV12-4 and TRBJ2-1; TRBD2 aligns across 7 bases. The CDR3 spans 15 residues. The V and J ends lost 5 bases and 7 bases, in that order; junction bases with no gene match: 11. CDR3 nucleotide sequence: TGTGCCAGCAGTCCCCTAGCGGCCTGGCGGAATGAGCAGTTCTTC. It codes for CASSPLAAWRNEQFF.

This clonotype was counted many times. The chain combines TRBV20-1 with TRBJ2-7; the D gene could be TRBD1 or TRBD2 (5 bases each). This CDR3 contains 15 residues. V lost 2 bases and J 2 bases, leaving 16 bases between the germline ends. Germline V gene sequence: CDR1 DFQATT, CDR2 SNEGSKA (reference sequence). The CDR3, as DNA: TGCAGTGCTAGACGGGACCTCGGGAAACCCTACGAGCAGTACTTC. This sequence encodes CSARRDLGKPYEQYF.

Ten or more counts support this clonotype. This rearrangement joins TRBV2 to TRBJ2-3; weak D call: TRBD2 (5 bases). The CDR3 has 12 residues. Germline V gene sequence: CDR1 SNHLY, CDR2 FYNNEI. With 7 bases removed from V and 3 bases from J, the gap between germline ends came to 8 bases. The CDR3, as DNA: TGTGCCAGCAAACGGGATACAGATACGCAGTATTTT. Translation gives CASKRDTDTQYF.

This clonotype has more than one count but fewer than ten. CDR3 in DNA: TGTGCCAGCTCTTCGGAAACTGAGGGGTGCACTGAAGCTTTCTTT. This gives the protein CASSSETEGCTEAFF. The chain has TRBV19 and TRBJ1-1, with TRBD1 as a possible D gene (5 bases). The CDR3 is 15 amino acids. Trimming stripped 9 bases from V and 4 bases from J, with 21 bases between. Germline V gene sequence: CDR1 LNHDA, CDR2 SQIVND (reference sequence).